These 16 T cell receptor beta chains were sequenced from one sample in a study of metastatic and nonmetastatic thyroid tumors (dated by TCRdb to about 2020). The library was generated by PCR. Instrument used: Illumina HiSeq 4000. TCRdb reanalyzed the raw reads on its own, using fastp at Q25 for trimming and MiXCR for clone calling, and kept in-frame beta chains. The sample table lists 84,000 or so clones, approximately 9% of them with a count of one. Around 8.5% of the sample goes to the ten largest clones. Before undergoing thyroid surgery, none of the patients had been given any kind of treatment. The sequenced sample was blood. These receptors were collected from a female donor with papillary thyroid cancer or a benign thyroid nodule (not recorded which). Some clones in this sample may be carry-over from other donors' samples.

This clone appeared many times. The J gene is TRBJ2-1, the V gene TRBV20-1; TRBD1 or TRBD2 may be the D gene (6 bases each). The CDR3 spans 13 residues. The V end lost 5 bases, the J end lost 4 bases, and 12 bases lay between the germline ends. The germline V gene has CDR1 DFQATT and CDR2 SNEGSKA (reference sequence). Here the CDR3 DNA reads TGCAGTGCTCCAAGGGGGGATTACAATGAGCAGTTCTTC. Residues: CSAPRGDYNEQFF.

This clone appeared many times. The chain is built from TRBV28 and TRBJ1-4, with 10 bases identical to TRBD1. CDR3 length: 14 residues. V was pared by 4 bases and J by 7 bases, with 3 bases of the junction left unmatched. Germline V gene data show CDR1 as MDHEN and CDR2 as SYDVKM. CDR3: CASSWDRGPEKLFF. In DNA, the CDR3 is TGTGCCAGCAGTTGGGACAGGGGCCCTGAAAAACTGTTTTTT.

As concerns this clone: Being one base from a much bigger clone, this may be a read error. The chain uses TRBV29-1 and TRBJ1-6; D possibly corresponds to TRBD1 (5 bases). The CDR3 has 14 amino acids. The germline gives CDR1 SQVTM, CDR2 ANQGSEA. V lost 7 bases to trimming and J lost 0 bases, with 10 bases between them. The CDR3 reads CSERGNSYNSPLHF. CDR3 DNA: TGCAGCGAGAGGGGCAACTCCTATAATTCACCCCTCCACTTT. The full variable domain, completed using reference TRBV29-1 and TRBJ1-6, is SAVISQKPSRDICQRGTSLTIQCQVDSQVTMMFWYRQQPGQSLTLIATANQGSEATYESGFVIDKFPISRPNLTFSTLTVSNMSPEDSSIYLCSERGNSYNSPLHFGNGTRLTVT.

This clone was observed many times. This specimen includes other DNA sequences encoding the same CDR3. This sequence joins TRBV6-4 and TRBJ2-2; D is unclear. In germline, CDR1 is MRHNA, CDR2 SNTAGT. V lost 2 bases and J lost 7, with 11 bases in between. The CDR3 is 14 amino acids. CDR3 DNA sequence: TGTGCCAGCAGTGACGGGAACCGCGGCGGGGAGCTGTTTTTT. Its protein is CASSDGNRGGELFF.

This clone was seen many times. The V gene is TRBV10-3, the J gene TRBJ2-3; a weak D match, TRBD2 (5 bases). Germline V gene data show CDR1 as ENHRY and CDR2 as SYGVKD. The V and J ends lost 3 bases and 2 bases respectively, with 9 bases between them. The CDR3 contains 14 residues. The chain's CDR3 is CAISDTSDTDTQYF. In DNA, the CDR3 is TGTGCCATCAGTGATACTAGTGACACAGATACGCAGTATTTT.

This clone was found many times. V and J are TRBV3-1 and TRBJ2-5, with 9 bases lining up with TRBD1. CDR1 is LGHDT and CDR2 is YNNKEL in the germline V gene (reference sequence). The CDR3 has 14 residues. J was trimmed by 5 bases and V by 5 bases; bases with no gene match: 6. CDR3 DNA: TGTGCCAGCAGCTACCGGGACAGGGTCGAGACCCAGTACTTC. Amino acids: CASSYRDRVETQYF.

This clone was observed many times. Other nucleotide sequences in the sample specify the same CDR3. CDR3 in amino acids: CASTETGTAYGYTF. Here the CDR3 DNA reads TGCGCCAGCACTGAGACGGGGACAGCCTATGGCTACACCTTC. The chain couples TRBV5-1 to TRBJ1-2, with 7 bases lining up with TRBD1. The J segment lost 4 bases and the V segment lost 6 bases, leaving 9 bases of the junction unmatched. CDR3 length: 14 amino acids. Germline-derived CDR1 and CDR2 are SGHRS and YFSETQ. The full variable domain, in which reference TRBV5-1 and TRBJ1-2 provide the parts outside the CDR3, is KAGVTQTPRYLIKTRGQQVTLSCSPISGHRSVSWYQQTPGQGLQFLFEYFSETQRNKGNFPGRFSGRQFSNSRSEMNVSTLELGDSALYLCASTETGTAYGYTFGSGTRLTVV.

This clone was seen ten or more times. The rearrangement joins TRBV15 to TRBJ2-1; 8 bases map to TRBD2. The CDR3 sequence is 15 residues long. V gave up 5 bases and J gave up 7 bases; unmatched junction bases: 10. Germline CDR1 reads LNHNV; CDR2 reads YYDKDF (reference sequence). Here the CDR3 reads CATSGGGGGRNEQFF. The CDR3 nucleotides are TGTGCCACCAGCGGTGGGGGGGGCGGGAGGAATGAGCAGTTCTTC. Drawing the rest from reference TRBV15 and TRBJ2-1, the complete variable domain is DAMVIQNPRYQVTQFGKPVTLSCSQTLNHNVMYWYQQKSSQAPKLLFHYYDKDFNNEADTPDNFQSRRPNTSFCFLDIRSPGLGDTAMYLCATSGGGGGRNEQFFGPGTRLTVL.

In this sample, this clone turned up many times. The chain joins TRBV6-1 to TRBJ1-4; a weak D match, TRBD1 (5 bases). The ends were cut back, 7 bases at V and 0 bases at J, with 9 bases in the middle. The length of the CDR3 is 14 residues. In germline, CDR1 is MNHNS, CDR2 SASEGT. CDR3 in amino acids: CASKRQSTNEKLFF. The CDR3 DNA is TGTGCCAGCAAGCGACAGTCAACTAATGAAAAACTGTTTTTT.

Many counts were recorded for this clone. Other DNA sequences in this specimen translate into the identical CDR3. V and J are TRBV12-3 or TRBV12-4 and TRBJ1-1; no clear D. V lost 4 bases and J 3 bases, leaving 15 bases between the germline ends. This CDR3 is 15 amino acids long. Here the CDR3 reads CASSSRGLRDTEAFF. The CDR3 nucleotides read TGTGCCAGCAGTTCGAGAGGGCTCCGGGACACTGAAGCTTTCTTT.

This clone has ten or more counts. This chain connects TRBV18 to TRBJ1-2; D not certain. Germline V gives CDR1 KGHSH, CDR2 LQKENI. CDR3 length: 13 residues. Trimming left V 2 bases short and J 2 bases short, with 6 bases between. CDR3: CASSPNGNYGYTF. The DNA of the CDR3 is TGTGCCAGCTCACCAAACGGAAACTATGGCTACACCTTC.

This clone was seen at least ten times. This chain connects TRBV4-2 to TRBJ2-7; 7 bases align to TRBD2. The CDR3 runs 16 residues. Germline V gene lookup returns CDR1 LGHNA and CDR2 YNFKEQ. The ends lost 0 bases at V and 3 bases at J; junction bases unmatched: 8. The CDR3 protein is CASSQDYGGGSYEQYF. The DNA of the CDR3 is TGTGCCAGCAGCCAAGATTATGGGGGGGGTAGCTACGAGCAGTACTTC.

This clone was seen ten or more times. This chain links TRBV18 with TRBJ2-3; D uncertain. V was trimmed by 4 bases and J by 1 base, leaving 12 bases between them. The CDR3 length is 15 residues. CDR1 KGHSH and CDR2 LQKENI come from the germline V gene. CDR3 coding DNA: TGTGCCAGCTCACACTCGGGCTTCGGCACAGATACGCAGTATTTT. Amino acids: CASSHSGFGTDTQYF.

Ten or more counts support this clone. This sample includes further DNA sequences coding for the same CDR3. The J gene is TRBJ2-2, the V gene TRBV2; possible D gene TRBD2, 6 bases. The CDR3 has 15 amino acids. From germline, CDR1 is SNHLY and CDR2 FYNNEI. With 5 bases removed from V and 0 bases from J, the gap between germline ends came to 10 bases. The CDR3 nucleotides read TGTGCCAGCAGTCAAACGGGGGCGAACACCGGGGAGCTGTTTTTT. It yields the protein CASSQTGANTGELFF.

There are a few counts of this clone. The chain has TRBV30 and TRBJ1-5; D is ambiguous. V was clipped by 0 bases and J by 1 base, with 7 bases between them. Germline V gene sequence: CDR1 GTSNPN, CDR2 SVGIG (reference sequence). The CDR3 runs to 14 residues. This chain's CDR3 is CAWSVGRSNQPQHF. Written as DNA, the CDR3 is TGTGCCTGGAGTGTGGGCAGAAGCAATCAGCCCCAGCATTTT.

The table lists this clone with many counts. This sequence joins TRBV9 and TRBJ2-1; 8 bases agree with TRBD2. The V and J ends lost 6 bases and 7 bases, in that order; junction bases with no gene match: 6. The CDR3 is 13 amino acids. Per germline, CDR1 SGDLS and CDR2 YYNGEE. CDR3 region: CASTGTSGNEQFF. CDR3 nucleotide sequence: TGTGCCAGCACCGGAACTAGCGGAAATGAGCAGTTCTTC.